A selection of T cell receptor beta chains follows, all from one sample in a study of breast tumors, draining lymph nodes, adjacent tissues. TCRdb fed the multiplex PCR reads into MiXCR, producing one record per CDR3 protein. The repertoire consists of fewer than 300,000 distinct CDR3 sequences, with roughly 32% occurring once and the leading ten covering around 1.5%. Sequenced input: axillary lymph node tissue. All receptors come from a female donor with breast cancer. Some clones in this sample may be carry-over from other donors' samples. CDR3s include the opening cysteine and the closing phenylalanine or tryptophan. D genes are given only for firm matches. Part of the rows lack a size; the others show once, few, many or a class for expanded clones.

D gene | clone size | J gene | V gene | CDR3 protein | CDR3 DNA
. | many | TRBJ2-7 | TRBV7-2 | CASGNYEQYF | TGTGCCAGCGGAAACTACGAGCAGTACTTC
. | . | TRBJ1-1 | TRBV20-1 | CSASHAEAFF | TGCAGTGCTAGTCACGCTGAAGCTTTCTTT
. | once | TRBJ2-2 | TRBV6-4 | CASLPTGELFF | TGTGCCAGCCTGCCAACCGGGGAGCTGTTTTTT
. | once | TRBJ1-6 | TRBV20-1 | CSARDGGSETINSPLHF | TGCAGTGCTAGAGATGGGGGGTCCGAAACGATTAATTCACCCCTCCACTTT
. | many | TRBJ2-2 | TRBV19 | CASSKWGDTGELFF | TGTGCCAGTAGTAAGTGGGGGGACACCGGGGAGCTGTTTTTT
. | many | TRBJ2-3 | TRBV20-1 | CSAGQITDTQYF | TGCAGTGCCGGACAGATCACAGATACGCAGTATTTT
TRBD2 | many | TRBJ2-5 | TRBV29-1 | CSVNGLAGGPKTQETQYF | TGCAGCGTCAACGGACTAGCGGGAGGGCCCAAAACACAAGAGACCCAGTACTTC
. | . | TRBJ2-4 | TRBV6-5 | CASSSRGRDNIQYF | TGTGCCAGCAGTTCTCGGGGAAGGGATAACATTCAGTACTTC
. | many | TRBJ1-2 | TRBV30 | CAWSLGGGAPGYTF | TGTGCCTGGAGTCTCGGAGGGGGGGCCCCTGGCTACACCTTC
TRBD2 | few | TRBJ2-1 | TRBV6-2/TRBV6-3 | CASLHSGSLNEQFF | TGTGCCAGTCTCCATAGCGGGAGCTTGAATGAGCAGTTCTTC
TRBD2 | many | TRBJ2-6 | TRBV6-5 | CASRPSGRAAGANVLTF | TGTGCCAGCAGACCCAGCGGGAGGGCCGCTGGGGCCAACGTCCTGACTTTC
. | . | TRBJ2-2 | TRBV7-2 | CASSSPLVAGELFF | TGTGCCAGCAGCTCTCCTCTAGTGGCTGGGGAGCTGTTTTTT
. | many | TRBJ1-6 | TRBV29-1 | CSVGGGNSPLHF | TGCAGCGTTGGGGGTGGCAATTCACCCCTCCACTTT
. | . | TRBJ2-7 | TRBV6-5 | CASSRTQGGTYEQYF | TGTGCCAGCAGCCGCACTCAGGGGGGCACCTACGAGCAGTACTTC
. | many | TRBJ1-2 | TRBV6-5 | CASSLREGGGYTF | TGTGCCAGCAGTTTAAGGGAAGGCGGCGGCTACACCTTC
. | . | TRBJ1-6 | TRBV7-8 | CASSSRTGLGSNSPLHF | TGTGCCAGCAGCTCGAGAACGGGACTAGGGTCAAATTCACCCCTCCACTTT
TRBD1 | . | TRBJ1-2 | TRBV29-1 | CSRGTGDYGYTF | TGCAGCCGAGGGACAGGGGACTATGGCTACACCTTC
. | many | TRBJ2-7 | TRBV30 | CAWSSPGRSVREQYF | TGTGCCTGGAGTTCCCCGGGACGTTCGGTTAGAGAGCAGTACTTC
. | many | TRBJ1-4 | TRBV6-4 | CASSEGGANEKLFF | TGTGCCAGCAGTGAAGGGGGAGCTAATGAAAAACTGTTTTTT
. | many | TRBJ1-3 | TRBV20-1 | CSARETWDSGNTIYF | TGCAGTGCTAGAGAGACATGGGACTCTGGAAACACCATATATTTT
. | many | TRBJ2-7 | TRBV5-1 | CASSPGRRGRNEQYF | TGCGCCAGCAGCCCCGGCCGTAGGGGGAGGAACGAGCAGTACTTC
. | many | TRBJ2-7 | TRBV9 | CASSVQGTPSYEQYF | TGTGCCAGCAGCGTTCAGGGAACCCCCTCCTACGAGCAGTACTTC
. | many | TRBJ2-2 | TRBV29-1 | CSATTERANTGELFF | TGCAGCGCTACGACCGAGAGGGCGAACACCGGGGAGCTGTTTTTT
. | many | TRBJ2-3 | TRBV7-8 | CASSSGKADTQYF | TGTGCCAGCAGCTCGGGGAAGGCAGATACGCAGTATTTT
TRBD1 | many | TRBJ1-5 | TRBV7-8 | CSSSLARGHQPQHF | TGTTCCAGCAGCTTAGCAAGGGGGCATCAGCCCCAGCATTTT
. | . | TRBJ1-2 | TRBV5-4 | CASSLGRGLDGYTF | TGTGCCAGCAGCTTGGGCAGGGGACTTGATGGCTACACCTTC
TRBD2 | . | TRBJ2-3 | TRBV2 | CASSRTSGNTDTQYF | TGTGCCAGCAGTAGGACTAGCGGCAACACAGATACGCAGTATTTT
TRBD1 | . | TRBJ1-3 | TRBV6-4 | CASRRDRTGNTIYF | TGTGCCAGCAGGAGGGACAGAACTGGGAACACCATATATTTT
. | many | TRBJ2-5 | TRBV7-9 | CASSPRGTDLYETQYF | TGTGCCAGCAGCCCTCGAGGAACAGATCTTTACGAGACCCAGTACTTC
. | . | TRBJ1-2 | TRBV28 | CASSSTAFGYTF | TGTGCCAGCAGTTCGACAGCCTTTGGCTACACCTTC
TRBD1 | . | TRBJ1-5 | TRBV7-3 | CASSQKSPGGTAQHF | TGTGCCAGCAGCCAAAAATCCCCCGGCGGGACAGCCCAGCATTTT
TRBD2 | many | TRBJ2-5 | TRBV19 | CASSQTLAAFQETQYF | TGTGCCAGTAGCCAGACACTAGCGGCTTTCCAAGAGACCCAGTACTTC
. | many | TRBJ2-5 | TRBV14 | CASRAGYQETQYF | TGTGCCAGCAGAGCCGGGTACCAAGAGACCCAGTACTTC
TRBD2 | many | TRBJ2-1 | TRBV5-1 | CASSHGLAPRVNEQFF | TGCGCCAGCAGCCACGGACTAGCTCCTAGAGTTAATGAGCAGTTCTTC
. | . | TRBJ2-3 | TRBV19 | CASARGAEQYF | TGTGCCAGTGCCAGGGGAGCTGAGCAGTATTTT
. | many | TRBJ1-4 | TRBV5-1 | CASSLGPSNEKLFF | TGCGCCAGCAGCCTGGGACCGAGTAATGAAAAACTGTTTTTT
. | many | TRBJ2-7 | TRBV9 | CASSVVRPLGYEQYF | TGTGCCAGCAGCGTAGTAAGACCGCTCGGGTACGAGCAGTACTTC
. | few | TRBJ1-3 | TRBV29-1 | CSARPFSGNTIYF | TGCAGCGCACGCCCTTTCTCTGGAAACACCATATATTTT
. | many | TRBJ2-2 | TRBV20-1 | CSARPGAPNTGELFF | TGCAGTGCCCGCCCAGGGGCACCGAACACCGGGGAGCTGTTTTTT
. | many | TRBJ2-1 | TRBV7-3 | CASSLTSGRGTYNEQFF | TGTGCCAGCAGCTTAACGTCGGGGCGGGGAACCTACAATGAGCAGTTCTTC
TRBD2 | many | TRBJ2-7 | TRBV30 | CAWSGAGPYEQYF | TGTGCCTGGAGTGGAGCGGGGCCCTACGAGCAGTACTTC
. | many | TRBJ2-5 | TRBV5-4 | CASSLPQGGGQETQYF | TGTGCCAGCAGCTTACCGCAGGGGGGCGGCCAAGAGACCCAGTACTTC
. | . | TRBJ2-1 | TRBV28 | CATKTGRRNEQFF | TGTGCCACCAAGACAGGGAGGAGGAATGAGCAGTTCTTC
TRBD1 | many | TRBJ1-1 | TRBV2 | CASRMTGAAFF | TGTGCCAGCAGGATGACAGGGGCGGCTTTCTTT
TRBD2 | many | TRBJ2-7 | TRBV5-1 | CASGKRDRMEQYF | TGCGCCAGCGGAAAGCGGGACCGCATGGAGCAGTACTTC
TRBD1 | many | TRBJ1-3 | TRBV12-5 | CASGLVRGTGPFSGNTIYF | TGTGCTAGTGGTTTGGTACGAGGGACAGGCCCCTTCTCTGGAAACACCATATATTTT
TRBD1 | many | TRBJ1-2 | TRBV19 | CASSTVDRGKNNYGYTF | TGTGCCAGTAGTACGGTGGACAGGGGCAAAAATAACTATGGCTACACCTTC
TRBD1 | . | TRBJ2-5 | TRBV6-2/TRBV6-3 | CASRKTDRGRQETQYF | TGTGCCAGCAGAAAAACCGACAGGGGCCGGCAAGAGACCCAGTACTTC
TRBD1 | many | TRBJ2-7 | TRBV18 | CASSPATGDAYEQYF | TGTGCCAGCTCACCAGCGACAGGGGACGCCTACGAGCAGTACTTC
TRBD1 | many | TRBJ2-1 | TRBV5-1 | CASSLGTEDNEQFF | TGCGCCAGCAGCTTAGGGACAGAAGACAATGAGCAGTTCTTC
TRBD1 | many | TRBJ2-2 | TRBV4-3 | CASSTPGTGNTGELFF | TGCGCCAGCAGCACTCCCGGGACAGGGAACACCGGGGAGCTGTTTTTT
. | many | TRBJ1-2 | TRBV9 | CASSVAPTMTGGGYTF | TGTGCCAGCAGCGTAGCCCCAACCATGACAGGAGGTGGCTACACCTTC
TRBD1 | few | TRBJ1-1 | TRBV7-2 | CASSFWDREAFF | TGTGCCAGCAGCTTCTGGGACAGGGAAGCTTTCTTT
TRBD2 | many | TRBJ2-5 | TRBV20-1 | CSARSPLAGDETQYF | TGCAGTGCTAGATCCCCGCTAGCGGGAGATGAGACCCAGTACTTC
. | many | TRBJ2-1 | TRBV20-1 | CSASWGTYNEQFF | TGCAGTGCTAGCTGGGGGACCTACAATGAGCAGTTCTTC
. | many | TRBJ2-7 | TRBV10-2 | CASSSHWNYEQYF | TGCGCCAGCAGCTCTCACTGGAACTACGAGCAGTACTTC
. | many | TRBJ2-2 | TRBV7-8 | CASSHLTGNTGELFF | TGTGCCAGCAGCCACCTTACAGGGAACACCGGGGAGCTGTTTTTT
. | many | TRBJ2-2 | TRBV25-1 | CASSGFYLGNTGELFF | TGTGCCAGCAGTGGATTTTATCTAGGGAACACCGGGGAGCTGTTTTTT
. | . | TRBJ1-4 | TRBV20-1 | CSAHRAGGNLFF | TGCAGTGCTCACAGGGCGGGCGGAAACCTGTTTTTT
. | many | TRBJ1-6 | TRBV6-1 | CASSEWGGNSPLHF | TGTGCCAGCAGTGAATGGGGTGGTAATTCACCCCTTCACTTT